The sequence of this T cell receptor (beta chain) was determined in a study of blood T cell repertoires in COVID-19. Study in general: The United States, Italy and Spain supplied acute and convalescent COVID-19 samples.

Participants were aged about 18 to 90 years, lived in roughly 23 US areas, and enrolled virtually. Trimming cost V 1 base and J 9 bases; bases outside gene matches: 12. This CDR3 comprises 17 residues. Germline loops: CDR1 SEHNR, CDR2 FQNEAQ (reference sequence). In the authors' workflow: Amplification from reference gene primers served as the basis for estimated nucleated cell counts. Using immunoSEQ multiplex PCR, the repertoire was profiled, and TCRdb retains in-frame clones only, with some absent. D and trimming come from the DNA, and the V and J calls and clone size come from that table. The sample has hundreds of thousands of clones; about nine tenths are singletons.

The receptor was derived from a woman aged 35 to 49 with acute COVID-19. The gene calls are TRBV7-9 and TRBJ2-1; 10 bases match TRBD2. Sequenced: PBMCs or T cells enriched from blood (not recorded which). Written as DNA, the CDR3 is TGTGCCAGCAGCTTAGGCCGACTAGCGGGCCGGGACAGTGAGCAGTTCTTC. This encodes CASSLGRLAGRDSEQFF.